The 18 T cell receptor beta chains given below trace back to one sample, sequenced in a study of graft-versus-host responses after intestinal transplantation. Libraries were prepared by immunoSEQ multiplex PCR; TCRdb keeps only in-frame clonotypes and omits some of them. The data contain approximately 54,000 clones, more than 80% of them singletons. Sequenced here: PBMCs, sampled nearly 670 days after intestinal transplant. The receptors were gathered from a human patient who received an intestinal transplant, so some T cells may come from the graft donor.

The gene calls are TRBV6-1 and TRBJ2-5, with D possibly being TRBD1 or TRBD2 (5 bases each). Gene TRBJ2-7 matches the end of the DNA better, so the J call may be wrong. CDR1 and CDR2 from the germline V gene are MNHNS and SASEGT. CDR3 length: 15 amino acids. CDR3 nucleotide sequence: TGTGCCAGCAGTGAAGAGGTGGGGGTACGATACGAGCAGTACTTC. This encodes CASSEEVGVRYEQYF.

V usage is TRBV25-1 and J usage is TRBJ1-2; 7 nucleotides align to TRBD1. J gave up 10 bases and V 5 bases, and 4 bases lay outside the gene matches. The CDR3 is 11 amino acids. Looked up from germline, CDR1 is MGHDK and CDR2 is SYGVNS. The CDR3 nucleotides read TGTGCCAGCAGTCCTGGGACAGCCTACACCTTC. Encoded protein: CASSPGTAYTF.

V is TRBV30 and J is TRBJ2-3; TRBD2 matches 8 bases. There are 15 residues in the CDR3. V gave up 5 bases and J gave up 7 bases; unmatched junction bases: 14. CDR1 is GTSNPN and CDR2 is SVGIG in the germline V gene (reference sequence). CDR3 sequence: CAWFLAGGPRNTQYF. In nucleotides, the CDR3 is TGTGCCTGGTTCCTGGCGGGGGGTCCCCGGAATACGCAGTATTTT.

The gene calls are TRBV5-4 and TRBJ1-1, with D tentatively TRBD1 (5 bases). Trimming took off 3 bases at V and 0 bases at J, with 12 bases between the two ends. Per germline, CDR1 SGHNT and CDR2 YYREEE (reference sequence). The CDR3 is 15 residues long. CDR3 sequence (DNA): TGTGCCAGCAGCTCCTTAACAGGACTGAACACTGAAGCTTTCTTT. It codes for CASSSLTGLNTEAFF.

The V and J genes are TRBV5-1 and TRBJ2-1; D is uncertain. Trimming stripped 0 bases from V and 7 bases from J, with 14 bases between. Germline lookup yields CDR1 SGHRS and CDR2 YFSETQ. The CDR3 loop spans 15 amino acids. Here the CDR3 DNA reads TGCGCCAGCAGCTTGGCGTTGCAGTCTGGGAATGAGCAGTTCTTC. Residues: CASSLALQSGNEQFF. Combining the CDR3 with reference TRBV5-1 and TRBJ2-1 gives the whole variable domain KAGVTQTPRYLIKTRGQQVTLSCSPISGHRSVSWYQQTPGQGLQFLFEYFSETQRNKGNFPGRFSGRQFSNSRSEMNVSTLELGDSALYLCASSLALQSGNEQFFGPGTRLTVL.

This clone has just one count. The rearrangement uses TRBV19 and TRBJ2-7; 8 bases align to TRBD1. The CDR3 covers 16 residues. V lost 3 bases, J lost 0 bases, and 7 bases stayed unmatched. Per germline, CDR1 LNHDA and CDR2 SQIVND (reference sequence). The CDR3 spells CASSISAGQVSYEQYF. The CDR3, as DNA: TGTGCCAGTAGTATTTCCGCGGGACAGGTCTCCTACGAGCAGTACTTC.

The CDR3 region is CASSSTGWGNTEAFF. The CDR3, as DNA: TGTGCCAGCAGTTCGACAGGGTGGGGTAACACTGAAGCTTTCTTT. The chain recombines TRBV27 with TRBJ1-1, with 7 bases aligning to TRBD1. The CDR3 runs to 15 residues. Germline CDR1 reads MNHEY; CDR2 reads SMNVEV (reference sequence). The ends lost 4 bases at V and 2 bases at J; junction bases unmatched: 7.

The J gene is TRBJ2-7, the V gene TRBV11-1; D is ambiguous. This CDR3 is 11 amino acids long. With 8 bases removed from V and 5 bases from J, the gap between germline ends came to 10 bases. CDR1 is SGHAT and CDR2 is FQDESV in the germline V gene (reference sequence). This CDR3 reads CASRTANEQYF. CDR3 coding DNA: TGTGCCAGCCGGACGGCTAACGAGCAGTACTTC.

J is TRBJ2-2 and V is TRBV7-9; 10 nucleotides match TRBD1. Germline V lookup: CDR1 SEHNR, CDR2 FQNEAQ (reference sequence). The CDR3 is made up of 16 amino acids. V shed 5 bases and J 1 base; nucleotides not matched to a gene: 4. CDR3 loop: CASSPRDRGNTGELFF. In nucleotides, the CDR3 is TGTGCCAGCAGCCCTAGGGACAGGGGGAACACCGGGGAGCTGTTTTTT.

The V gene is TRBV27, the J gene TRBJ2-1; D may be TRBD2 (5 bases). V was pared by 4 bases and J by 5 bases, with 9 bases between. The CDR3 extends over 13 amino acids. From germline, CDR1 is MNHEY and CDR2 SMNVEV (reference sequence). CDR3 amino acids: CASSSRGNNEQFF. The CDR3 DNA reads as TGTGCCAGCAGTTCACGGGGTAACAATGAGCAGTTCTTC.

V is TRBV10-3 and J is TRBJ1-1, with a tentative D call TRBD1 (6 bases). CDR3 length: 13 residues. Per germline, CDR1 ENHRY and CDR2 SYGVKD. Trimming pared 3 bases from V and 6 bases from J, leaving 11 bases between. The CDR3 sequence is CAISDIWGPEAFF. The DNA of the CDR3 is TGTGCCATCAGTGACATATGGGGGCCTGAAGCTTTCTTT.

The genes are TRBV25-1 and TRBJ1-3; no definite D call. The CDR3 has 13 amino acids. V shed 6 bases and J shed 0 bases, with 6 bases lying between them. Germline values: CDR1 MGHDK, CDR2 SYGVNS. The CDR3 DNA is TGTGCCAGCAGAACAGACTCTGGAAACACCATATATTTT. The encoded protein is CASRTDSGNTIYF.

The chain has TRBV4-2 and TRBJ1-1; TRBD1 might be the D (5 bases). Germline lookup yields CDR1 LGHNA and CDR2 YNFKEQ. Trimming removed 3 bases from V and 5 bases from J, with 7 bases in between. The CDR3 covers 12 residues. CDR3 DNA: TGTGCCAGCAGCCATTGGGGGACTGAAGCTTTCTTT. Encoded protein: CASSHWGTEAFF.

This chain joins TRBV5-5 and TRBJ1-5; tentatively, D is TRBD1 (5 bases). Trimming stripped 4 bases from V and 3 bases from J, with 11 bases between. Germline CDR1 and CDR2: SGHKS and YYEKEE (reference sequence). This CDR3 has 14 residues. The CDR3 DNA sequence: TGTGCCAGCAGCCTGGGACTGAACAATCAGCCCCAGCATTTT. Its translation is CASSLGLNNQPQHF.

This clone was seen a few times. The genes are TRBV7-9 and TRBJ2-5, with 9 bases aligning to TRBD2. The junction had 5 bases not matched to a gene; V was cut back by 0 bases and J by 6 bases. Per the germline V gene, CDR1 is SEHNR and CDR2 is FQNEAQ (reference sequence). The CDR3 loop spans 15 amino acids. The CDR3 region has the DNA TGTGCCAGCAGCTTAGCTCTAGCGGGGTTGAAGACCCAGTACTTC. It translates to CASSLALAGLKTQYF.

The V call is TRBV5-1, the J call TRBJ2-5; D is perhaps TRBD2 (7 bases). The CDR3 consists of 15 residues. V was cut by 0 bases and J by 6 bases, with 15 bases left in between. Germline-derived CDR1 and CDR2 are SGHRS and YFSETQ. The CDR3 spells CASSLEAGRGQTQYF. In nucleotides, the CDR3 is TGCGCCAGCAGCTTGGAGGCAGGGCGGGGGCAGACCCAGTACTTC.

The chain has TRBV18 and TRBJ2-7; a weak D match, TRBD2 (6 bases). The CDR3 is made up of 14 amino acids. Germline loops: CDR1 KGHSH, CDR2 LQKENI. V dropped 6 bases and J dropped 6 bases, with 18 bases sitting between them. CDR3 in amino acids: CASSPAGRTGEQYF. DNA of the CDR3: TGTGCCAGCTCTCCAGCGGGTCGAACAGGCGAGCAGTACTTC.

The chain has TRBV6-1 and TRBJ2-1, with TRBD2 identical over 8 bases. The CDR3 is 16 amino acids. Germline CDR1 and CDR2: MNHNS and SASEGT. J lost 8 bases, V lost 4 bases, and 13 bases had no gene match. The CDR3: CASSVVSGGLKDEQFF. The CDR3, as DNA: TGTGCCAGCAGTGTGGTATCGGGGGGGCTCAAAGATGAGCAGTTCTTC.